These T cell receptor beta chains were read from a single sample in a study of human T cells and chemical hapten exposure. TCRdb independently ran MiXCR on the RACE reads; one entry per CDR3 protein. The sample has roughly 360,000 distinct CDR3 sequences; roughly 4.8% are singletons. Sequencing was performed on whole blood, taken in connection with sensitization to the hapten diphenylcyclopropenone (DPC). The receptors were sampled from a woman between 50 and 59 years old with alopecia areata. Some clones in this sample may be carry-over from other donors' samples. CDR3s include the opening cysteine and the closing phenylalanine or tryptophan. Fields, in order: CDR3 DNA, CDR3 protein, CDR3 length, D gene, V gene, J gene, clone size. The D gene is left open where the match is weak. Not all rows give a size; the values are once, few, many and, for expanded clones, a class.

CDR3nt: TGTGCCAGCAGTGACCCAACCAGGGACAGGCGACTATCTAACTATGGCTACACCTTC
CDR3aa: CASSDPTRDRRLSNYGYTF
len: 19
d_gene: TRBD1
v_gene: TRBV6-4
j_gene: TRBJ1-2
abundance: many

CDR3nt: TGCGCCAGCAGCTCAGGACTAGCGGGGGACAATGAGCAGTTCTTC
CDR3aa: CASSSGLAGDNEQFF
len: 15
d_gene: TRBD2
v_gene: TRBV5-1
j_gene: TRBJ2-1
abundance: many

CDR3nt: TGCGCCAGCAGCTTTTCCGGACAGGGCTTGCCCGGGGAGCTGTTTTTT
CDR3aa: CASSFSGQGLPGELFF
len: 16
d_gene: TRBD1
v_gene: TRBV5-1
j_gene: TRBJ2-2
abundance: many

CDR3nt: TGTGCCAGCAGCTTATCCCAACATTCCTACGAGCAGTACTTC
CDR3aa: CASSLSQHSYEQYF
len: 14
d_gene: -
v_gene: TRBV7-9
j_gene: TRBJ2-7
abundance: -

CDR3nt: TGTGCCAGCAGCCAAGAAGGGACTAGCGGGATCGTAAGGAGGTACTTC
CDR3aa: CASSQEGTSGIVRRYF
len: 16
d_gene: TRBD2
v_gene: TRBV4-2
j_gene: TRBJ2-7
abundance: few

CDR3nt: TGTGCCACCGACAGGGACGGAAATGAGCAGTTCTTC
CDR3aa: CATDRDGNEQFF
len: 12
d_gene: TRBD1
v_gene: TRBV2
j_gene: TRBJ2-1
abundance: few

CDR3nt: TGTGCCAGCAGCCCCCATGAGAGGGGCAGGGATACGCAGTATTTT
CDR3aa: CASSPHERGRDTQYF
len: 15
d_gene: -
v_gene: TRBV27
j_gene: TRBJ2-3
abundance: few

CDR3nt: TGTGCCAGCAGCCCGGGTTTACCACCCCTCCACTTT
CDR3aa: CASSPGLPPLHF
len: 12
d_gene: -
v_gene: TRBV6-5
j_gene: TRBJ1-6
abundance: many

CDR3nt: TGTGCCAGCAGCCCCGGGACAGGGGGCCTAGATACGCAGTATTTT
CDR3aa: CASSPGTGGLDTQYF
len: 15
d_gene: TRBD1
v_gene: TRBV7-9
j_gene: TRBJ2-3
abundance: many

CDR3nt: TGTGCCAGCAGCTTAGATGCCCAGCGGGGGGCGACGCAGTATTTT
CDR3aa: CASSLDAQRGATQYF
len: 15
d_gene: TRBD2
v_gene: TRBV7-2
j_gene: TRBJ2-3
abundance: many

CDR3nt: TGTGCCAGCAGCCATTTCCTAGCGGGGGGCCGTGAAGAGACCCAGTACTTC
CDR3aa: CASSHFLAGGREETQYF
len: 17
d_gene: TRBD2
v_gene: TRBV3-1
j_gene: TRBJ2-5
abundance: -

CDR3nt: TGTGCCAGCAGCTTAGGAGGGTACCGGGACAGGGTCTACGAGCAGTACTTC
CDR3aa: CASSLGGYRDRVYEQYF
len: 17
d_gene: TRBD1
v_gene: TRBV7-9
j_gene: TRBJ2-7
abundance: few

CDR3nt: TGTGCCAGCAGCTTAGCTTTGGGGAATTCACCCCTCCACTTT
CDR3aa: CASSLALGNSPLHF
len: 14
d_gene: -
v_gene: TRBV7-8
j_gene: TRBJ1-6
abundance: many

CDR3nt: TGTGCCAGCAGCTCCCAGAGCGGCTACACCTTC
CDR3aa: CASSSQSGYTF
len: 11
d_gene: -
v_gene: TRBV7-8
j_gene: TRBJ1-2
abundance: -

CDR3nt: TGTGCCAGCAGTGAAGATCCCGGCAGGGTCCACTTT
CDR3aa: CASSEDPGRVHF
len: 12
d_gene: -
v_gene: TRBV6-1
j_gene: TRBJ1-6
abundance: few

CDR3nt: TGTGCCAGCTCACCGCCTGGGGGGGCTTCAGGAAACACCATATATTTT
CDR3aa: CASSPPGGASGNTIYF
len: 16
d_gene: -
v_gene: TRBV18
j_gene: TRBJ1-3
abundance: many

CDR3nt: TGTGCCAGTAGTATTGGGGACAGGGTGAATTCACCCCTCCACTTT
CDR3aa: CASSIGDRVNSPLHF
len: 15
d_gene: TRBD1
v_gene: TRBV19
j_gene: TRBJ1-6
abundance: -

CDR3nt: TGCAGTGCTAGTTCTGCCATTGGTAGCAATCAGCCCCAGCATTTT
CDR3aa: CSASSAIGSNQPQHF
len: 15
d_gene: -
v_gene: TRBV20-1
j_gene: TRBJ1-5
abundance: -

CDR3nt: TGTGCCAGCAGTTACTTGGGTCCCTTTATCACAGATACGCAGTATTTT
CDR3aa: CASSYLGPFITDTQYF
len: 16
d_gene: -
v_gene: TRBV6-5
j_gene: TRBJ2-3
abundance: few

CDR3nt: TGCAGTGCTTACGTCGTAGCTAGCGGGAGCGGCGGGGAGCTGTTTTTT
CDR3aa: CSAYVVASGSGGELFF
len: 16
d_gene: TRBD2
v_gene: TRBV20-1
j_gene: TRBJ2-2
abundance: many

CDR3nt: TGCAGCGTCCTAGGACTAGCGCAGACCCAGTACTTC
CDR3aa: CSVLGLAQTQYF
len: 12
d_gene: TRBD2
v_gene: TRBV29-1
j_gene: TRBJ2-5
abundance: many

CDR3nt: TGTGCCAGCAGTCCAGAGGGGGGACTAGCGAATGAGCAGTTCTTC
CDR3aa: CASSPEGGLANEQFF
len: 15
d_gene: TRBD2
v_gene: TRBV12-3/TRBV12-4
j_gene: TRBJ2-1
abundance: many

CDR3nt: TGCAGCGTTGCCACTGGGCGGGGGGCAGATACGCAGTATTTT
CDR3aa: CSVATGRGADTQYF
len: 14
d_gene: TRBD2
v_gene: TRBV29-1
j_gene: TRBJ2-3
abundance: few

CDR3nt: TGTGCCAGCAGTCCCGCTGGTAGCGGGAACACCGGGGAGCTGTTTTTT
CDR3aa: CASSPAGSGNTGELFF
len: 16
d_gene: -
v_gene: TRBV7-2
j_gene: TRBJ2-2
abundance: -

CDR3nt: TGTGCCAGCAGTTTACGGGGAGTCGCCGAAGCTTTCTTT
CDR3aa: CASSLRGVAEAFF
len: 13
d_gene: -
v_gene: TRBV12-3/TRBV12-4
j_gene: TRBJ1-1
abundance: -

CDR3nt: TGTGCCAGCAGCTCCATAGGGAGGGAGGGGTTTACTGAAGCTTTCTTT
CDR3aa: CASSSIGREGFTEAFF
len: 16
d_gene: -
v_gene: TRBV7-6
j_gene: TRBJ1-1
abundance: many

CDR3nt: TGTGCCAGCAGTTATGACAAGAACTATGGCTACACCTTC
CDR3aa: CASSYDKNYGYTF
len: 13
d_gene: -
v_gene: TRBV7-2
j_gene: TRBJ1-2
abundance: many

CDR3nt: TGTGCCAGCAGCTCAGGGATGGGGAATAGCAATCAGCCCCAGCATTTT
CDR3aa: CASSSGMGNSNQPQHF
len: 16
d_gene: -
v_gene: TRBV6-1
j_gene: TRBJ1-5
abundance: many

CDR3nt: TGCAGCGTTGAAGATCTGGTGGGGCCAACTTTT
CDR3aa: CSVEDLVGPTF
len: 11
d_gene: -
v_gene: TRBV29-1
j_gene: TRBJ1-4
abundance: many

CDR3nt: TGTGCCAGCAGCCCCGTAGTAGGGGTCCTTAGGGACACTGAAGCTTTCTTT
CDR3aa: CASSPVVGVLRDTEAFF
len: 17
d_gene: -
v_gene: TRBV9
j_gene: TRBJ1-1
abundance: few

CDR3nt: TGTGCCAGCCAGGCCGGGGGGACCCAGTACTTC
CDR3aa: CASQAGGTQYF
len: 11
d_gene: -
v_gene: TRBV2
j_gene: TRBJ2-5
abundance: few

CDR3nt: TGCAGCGCCGGGGAAGCTTTCTTT
CDR3aa: CSAGEAFF
len: 8
d_gene: -
v_gene: TRBV29-1
j_gene: TRBJ1-1
abundance: many

CDR3nt: TGCGCCAGCAGCTTGGAACGGGGGGGCCGAGAGACCCAGTACTTC
CDR3aa: CASSLERGGRETQYF
len: 15
d_gene: TRBD2
v_gene: TRBV5-1
j_gene: TRBJ2-5
abundance: many

CDR3nt: TGTGCCAGCAACCCGGGCCTGAACAATGAGCAGTTCTTC
CDR3aa: CASNPGLNNEQFF
len: 13
d_gene: -
v_gene: TRBV2
j_gene: TRBJ2-1
abundance: many

CDR3nt: TGCAGCGGGTTAAGGAAGGGAGGGACTGAAGCTTTCTTT
CDR3aa: CSGLRKGGTEAFF
len: 13
d_gene: -
v_gene: TRBV29-1
j_gene: TRBJ1-1
abundance: few

CDR3nt: TGTGCCAGCAGTCTAGACTCAATCGATGAGCAGTTCTTC
CDR3aa: CASSLDSIDEQFF
len: 13
d_gene: -
v_gene: TRBV12-3/TRBV12-4
j_gene: TRBJ2-1
abundance: -

CDR3nt: TGTGCCACCAGGCCCGGGACAGGCGCATTGTACTTC
CDR3aa: CATRPGTGALYF
len: 12
d_gene: TRBD1
v_gene: TRBV15
j_gene: TRBJ2-7
abundance: few

CDR3nt: TGTGCCAGCAGCTTAGAGGTGGGAGAGACCCAGTACTTC
CDR3aa: CASSLEVGETQYF
len: 13
d_gene: -
v_gene: TRBV7-2
j_gene: TRBJ2-5
abundance: few

CDR3nt: TGTGCCAGCAGCCTGACAGGGGATACCTACGAGCAGTACTTC
CDR3aa: CASSLTGDTYEQYF
len: 14
d_gene: TRBD1
v_gene: TRBV27
j_gene: TRBJ2-7
abundance: many

CDR3nt: TGTGCCAGCAGCCAAGATCTACCCAGGAACGAAAAACTGTTTTTT
CDR3aa: CASSQDLPRNEKLFF
len: 15
d_gene: -
v_gene: TRBV3-1
j_gene: TRBJ1-4
abundance: few

CDR3nt: TGTGCCAGCAGCTTAGCGTGGAGACAGGGTCCCTATGGCTACACCTTC
CDR3aa: CASSLAWRQGPYGYTF
len: 16
d_gene: TRBD1
v_gene: TRBV7-9
j_gene: TRBJ1-2
abundance: few

CDR3nt: TGCAGCGTGGACGGACTAGCGGGAGAACACACAGATACGCAGTATTTT
CDR3aa: CSVDGLAGEHTDTQYF
len: 16
d_gene: TRBD2
v_gene: TRBV29-1
j_gene: TRBJ2-3
abundance: many

CDR3nt: TGTGCCAGCAGTTTTCCGCAGGGGAAATACGAGCAGTACTTC
CDR3aa: CASSFPQGKYEQYF
len: 14
d_gene: -
v_gene: TRBV28
j_gene: TRBJ2-7
abundance: few

CDR3nt: TGTGCCACCAGCGGTGTGGGGGATCAGCCCCAGCATTTT
CDR3aa: CATSGVGDQPQHF
len: 13
d_gene: -
v_gene: TRBV15
j_gene: TRBJ1-5
abundance: many

CDR3nt: TGTGCTAGTGGTTCGGGACAGGGGGAAGATACGCAGTATTTT
CDR3aa: CASGSGQGEDTQYF
len: 14
d_gene: TRBD1
v_gene: TRBV12-5
j_gene: TRBJ2-3
abundance: -

CDR3nt: TGTGCCAGCAGTTACCGGGAGACCCAGTACTTC
CDR3aa: CASSYRETQYF
len: 11
d_gene: -
v_gene: TRBV28
j_gene: TRBJ2-5
abundance: many

CDR3nt: TGTGCCAGCGGCGGACTCCTGAACACTGAAGCTTTCTTT
CDR3aa: CASGGLLNTEAFF
len: 13
d_gene: -
v_gene: TRBV11-2
j_gene: TRBJ1-1
abundance: many

CDR3nt: TGTGCCAGCAGGACCGTGGGGGCGAAGGGTGATTCACCCCTCCACTTT
CDR3aa: CASRTVGAKGDSPLHF
len: 16
d_gene: -
v_gene: TRBV12-3/TRBV12-4
j_gene: TRBJ1-6
abundance: many

CDR3nt: TGTGCCAGCAGCCAAGAGACCGGGTTAGTAAGCAATCAGCCCCAGCATTTT
CDR3aa: CASSQETGLVSNQPQHF
len: 17
d_gene: -
v_gene: TRBV3-1
j_gene: TRBJ1-5
abundance: many

CDR3nt: TGCAGCGCCTACCAACGGGGGGCCGGCTTGAACACTGAAGCTTTCTTT
CDR3aa: CSAYQRGAGLNTEAFF
len: 16
d_gene: -
v_gene: TRBV29-1
j_gene: TRBJ1-1
abundance: many

CDR3nt: TGTGCCAGCAGTGCACTAGCGGGGGGGGAGGCGACCTACACAGATACGCAGTATTTT
CDR3aa: CASSALAGGEATYTDTQYF
len: 19
d_gene: TRBD2
v_gene: TRBV2
j_gene: TRBJ2-3
abundance: -

CDR3nt: TGTGCCTGGAGTGTAGGGGCTGGCATAGATACGCAGTATTTT
CDR3aa: CAWSVGAGIDTQYF
len: 14
d_gene: -
v_gene: TRBV30
j_gene: TRBJ2-3
abundance: -

CDR3nt: TGTGCCAGCAGGGAGGGGGCGCGGAATTCACCCCTCCACTTT
CDR3aa: CASREGARNSPLHF
len: 14
d_gene: TRBD1
v_gene: TRBV2
j_gene: TRBJ1-6
abundance: -

CDR3nt: TGTGCCAGCAGTTTGACAGGGGGCGAGCAGTACTTC
CDR3aa: CASSLTGGEQYF
len: 12
d_gene: TRBD1
v_gene: TRBV27
j_gene: TRBJ2-7
abundance: many

CDR3nt: TGTGCCAGCAGTTTTGGGGGTTACTCTGGAAACACCATATATTTT
CDR3aa: CASSFGGYSGNTIYF
len: 15
d_gene: -
v_gene: TRBV28
j_gene: TRBJ1-3
abundance: -

CDR3nt: TGTGCCAGCAGCTTACGCCCCGCAGAGACCCAGTACTTC
CDR3aa: CASSLRPAETQYF
len: 13
d_gene: -
v_gene: TRBV7-2
j_gene: TRBJ2-5
abundance: many

CDR3nt: TGTGCCAGCAGCCCGCCCGGGACAGGGGATTACACTGAAGCTTTCTTT
CDR3aa: CASSPPGTGDYTEAFF
len: 16
d_gene: TRBD1
v_gene: TRBV7-8
j_gene: TRBJ1-1
abundance: -

CDR3nt: TGTGCCAGCAGCCAGCTACAGACCTACGAGCAGTACTTC
CDR3aa: CASSQLQTYEQYF
len: 13
d_gene: -
v_gene: TRBV3-1
j_gene: TRBJ2-7
abundance: few

CDR3nt: TGTGCCAGCAGTTTCACAGCCTCCTACGAGCAGTACTTC
CDR3aa: CASSFTASYEQYF
len: 13
d_gene: -
v_gene: TRBV28
j_gene: TRBJ2-7
abundance: many

CDR3nt: TGTGCCAGCAGCTTATTAGCGGGAGTGATCAATGAGCAGTTCTTC
CDR3aa: CASSLLAGVINEQFF
len: 15
d_gene: TRBD2
v_gene: TRBV7-9
j_gene: TRBJ2-1
abundance: many